This T cell receptor beta chain was documented in a study of T cell responses to AZD1222 COVID-19 vaccine listed by TCRdb under 2021. Broadly, across the study: Because spike-specific TCR depth and breadth did not differ between the two schedules, AZD1222 recipients who got a second dose at roughly 4 weeks were pooled with those who got a second dose at roughly 12 weeks. A total of approximately 240 trial participants underwent TCR sequencing, of whom some 200 had received two doses of AZD1222 and 26 had received two doses of the MenACWY control vaccine. Trial participants were enrolled into age subgroups of 18-55, 56-69 and 70-plus years, which contained 148, 28 and 57 TCR-sequenced participants, respectively.

What the time point label conveys for this sample: baseline before first vaccination. Samples from vaccinated people were obtained from the UK trials COV001 and COV002, which included a single-blind randomized controlled phase 2/3 trial of AZD1222 (ChAdOx1 nCoV-19) in healthy adults. For TCRbeta chain sequencing, PBMC samples from trial participants were taken at day 0 and at day 28 after the second dose. What the research found in general, with its limitations: The 56-69-year group was small, and its depth increase did not reach significance, likely because of low power. Nearly half of unique spike-specific TCRs reportedly recognized epitopes outside regions mutated in the B.1.351 and B.1.1.7 variants. The vaccine-associated CD4 TCRs covered the entire spike protein, and the dominant responses fell in regions 160-218 and 743-854. Most participants were white British and females outnumbered males, and the authors suggested that clonal diversity may have been underestimated. Conclusions about previously exposed vaccinees were limited because only six AZD1222 recipients were SARS-CoV-2 seropositive at baseline. No day 14 peak-response samples were available, so repertoires were characterized only after the peak T cell response. Spike-specific TCR breadth and depth rose significantly after two AZD1222 doses compared with day 0 and with MenACWY recipients.

Reading from cysteine to phenylalanine, the CDR3 counts 13 amino acids. The read is trimmed to its CDR3 DNA, 39 bases read in frame from base 1. At the junction V is shortened by 2 bases and J by 8 bases, with 7 bases in between. According to the germline V gene, CDR1 reads KGHSH and CDR2 reads LQKENI. Concerning this clone itself: Its target antigen remains unknown. Nothing much larger sits one base from this clone, and base qualities are not available.

The CDR3 regions of human TCRbeta chains were analyzed by immunosequencing. Per the original workflow: TCRs in the repertoires were matched against a reference library of SARS-CoV-2-specific TCRs that had been generated with the MIRA antigen-specificity platform. Breadth meant the fraction of unique TCRs that were SARS-CoV-2-associated, whereas depth meant the fraction of total T cells that were SARS-CoV-2-associated. Each spike-specific TCR was assigned to its reactive spike region and to a CD4 or CD8 class using the MIRA data. Log10-transformed breadth and depth values were compared by one-way ANOVA with Sidak's multiple comparisons tests. TCRdb limited this immuneACCESS table to in-frame rearrangements with V and J called. A share of clones is missing; checked studies link under half to unresolved V genes, and the rest is unexplained. V and J calls and clone size are copied from that table; D and trimming were computed from the DNA. In all, the sample holds about 120,000 clones, and around 90% of those were seen once. Clones ranked in the top ten supply 5% to 7.5% of the sample.

This clonotype originated in an adult in good health. Sequencing was performed on peripheral blood, taken on day 0 of AZD1222 vaccination. The V and J segments used are TRBV18 and TRBJ1-6; no confident D gene assignment can be made. The CDR3 reads as follows: CASSPDVDSPLHF. The bases read TGTGCCAGCTCACCAGATGTGGATTCACCCCTCCACTTT. Here the CDR3 is joined to the reference TRBV18 and TRBJ1-6 genes, and the full variable domain is: NAGVMQNPRHLVRRRGQEARLRCSPMKGHSHVYWYRQLPEEGLKFMVYLQKENIIDESGMPKERFSAEFPKEGPSILRIQQVVRGDSAAYFCASSPDVDSPLHFGNGTRLTVT.